This T cell receptor (beta chain) was obtained from a study of cytomegalovirus exposure and HLA in healthy donors. Study context: From donors who were HLA-typed, an early data release held about 85 million unique TCRs.

With 60 Vbeta and 13 Jbeta primers, the PCR was carried out. The assay was immunoSEQ multiplex PCR, and TCRdb's table has in-frame clones only and misses some. The sample shows 190,000 or so clones, and roughly 0.7% sits with its ten largest clones. Study-level results: A list of approximately 160 TCR beta chains associated with cytomegalovirus was given.

Deletions cut 5 bases from V and 7 bases from J, with 10 bases between. The CDR3 loop spans 13 amino acids. The germline gives CDR1 SGDLS, CDR2 YYNGEE. Worth noting for this clone: Its specificity is unknown.

The sequence derives from a boy aged 10-17 years in good health and CMV-seronegative. This rearrangement joins TRBV9 to TRBJ1-6; D gene ambiguous. Sample: PBMCs. The CDR3 sequence is CASRRIVNSPLHF. For the CDR3, the DNA is TGTGCCAGCAGGAGGATTGTGAATTCACCCCTCCACTTT.